The T cell receptor beta chain under discussion was sequenced for a study of cytomegalovirus exposure and HLA in healthy donors. Points from the study as a whole: The study put 150 to 200 TCR beta chains on its list as cytomegalovirus-associated. While the bulk of TCR sequences proved rare, some public TCRs turned up in many donors. With further analysis later on, most CMV-associated TCR beta chains appeared HLA-restricted. Immune exposure information available was restricted to CMV serostatus.

Remarks on this clone: Its antigen is not known.

In the PCR, 60 Vbeta and 13 Jbeta primers were used. Libraries were prepared by immunoSEQ multiplex PCR; TCRdb keeps only in-frame clonotypes and omits some of them. The sample shows 100,000 or so clones, around three quarters of them seen only once. CDR1 is KGHSH, CDR2 LQKENI, per germline. The CDR3 length is 14 residues. V shed 1 base and J shed 4 bases, with 9 bases lying between them. The receptor comes from a woman between 45 and 60 years old in good health and CMV-seropositive. The sample was PBMCs. The chain employs TRBV18 and TRBJ2-3; no clear D. The CDR3 region has the DNA TGTGCCAGCTCACCACTTTCAGATGCAGATACGCAGTATTTT. It specifies CASSPLSDADTQYF.